A selection of T cell receptor beta chains follows, all from one sample in a study of T cell repertoires in cytomegalovirus infection. TCRdb reprocessed the reads via MiXCR and lists one record per CDR3 protein. The sample has just over 450,000 distinct CDR3 sequences, approximately 40% seen once. Their antigens remain unidentified. Sequencing used cultured PBMCs, obtained from culture after CMV antigen stimulation. All receptors derive from a human donor in good health (CMV status not recorded). Some clones in this sample may be carry-over from other donors' samples. Both conserved end residues are trimmed from each CDR3. A D gene is named only where the DNA matches it firmly.

J: TRBJ1-2
V: TRBV7-2
D: TRBD1
CDR3: ASSLNFRQGYGYT

J: TRBJ2-7
V: TRBV20-1
D: TRBD2
CDR3: SAVGLAYEQY

J: TRBJ2-3
V: TRBV7-9
D: TRBD2
CDR3: ASSLGPRGGRITDTQY

J: TRBJ2-1
V: TRBV15
D: TRBD1
CDR3: ATSKKVGTGAWEVYNEQF

J: TRBJ1-2
V: TRBV19
D: -
CDR3: ASTEAPGLYGYT

J: TRBJ2-3
V: TRBV30
D: -
CDR3: AWGDGYTDTQY

J: TRBJ2-7
V: TRBV5-1
D: -
CDR3: ASSLGTTSQHEQY

J: TRBJ1-5
V: TRBV7-2
D: -
CDR3: ASSLGRSNQPQH

J: TRBJ1-1
V: TRBV7-2
D: -
CDR3: ASSTDLNTEAF

J: TRBJ2-2
V: TRBV6-5
D: -
CDR3: ASRPELGTGELF

J: TRBJ2-5
V: TRBV7-2
D: -
CDR3: ASSRSEWEETQY

J: TRBJ1-6
V: TRBV6-6
D: -
CDR3: ASSYLGDHNSPLH

J: TRBJ2-5
V: TRBV7-2
D: TRBD2
CDR3: ASSLVGTSGGWGETQY

J: TRBJ2-5
V: TRBV6-6
D: TRBD2
CDR3: ASVAGGSYETQY

J: TRBJ2-1
V: TRBV7-2
D: TRBD2
CDR3: ATGTSGLDEQF

J: TRBJ1-2
V: TRBV12-3/TRBV12-4
D: -
CDR3: ASGGWKGGRGYT

J: TRBJ2-2
V: TRBV7-2
D: -
CDR3: ASSPLGGDTGELF

J: TRBJ2-3
V: TRBV7-2
D: -
CDR3: ASSFWSDTQY